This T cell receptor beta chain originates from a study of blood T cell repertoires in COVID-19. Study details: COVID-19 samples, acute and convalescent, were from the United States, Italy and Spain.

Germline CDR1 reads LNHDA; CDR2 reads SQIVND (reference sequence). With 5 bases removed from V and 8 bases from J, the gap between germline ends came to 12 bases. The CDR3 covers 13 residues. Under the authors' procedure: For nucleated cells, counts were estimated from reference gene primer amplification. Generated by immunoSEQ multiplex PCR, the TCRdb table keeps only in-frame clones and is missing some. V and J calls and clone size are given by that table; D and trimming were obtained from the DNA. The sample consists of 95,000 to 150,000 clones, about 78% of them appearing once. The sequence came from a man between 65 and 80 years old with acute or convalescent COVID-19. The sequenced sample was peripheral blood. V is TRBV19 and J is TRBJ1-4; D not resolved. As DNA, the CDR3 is TGTGCCAGTAGTCGTCAGGTAGTAGAAAAACTGTTTTTT. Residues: CASSRQVVEKLFF.